Given below is one T cell receptor beta chain in context. Its antigen is currently unknown. This entry comes from a study of CD8 T cells in ankylosing spondylitis. This CDR3 comprises 15 residues. With 1 base removed from V and 0 bases from J, the gap between germline ends came to 8 bases. From germline, CDR1 is LNHNV and CDR2 YYDKDF (reference sequence). As the method for making TCR beta libraries, quantitative 5'-RACE with molecular barcodes was used. Via MiXCR, TCRdb re-called the 5' RACE reads, giving one row per CDR3 protein. The sample lists 200,000 to 250,000 distinct CDR3 sequences; 32% were seen once. Study results and caveats: The authors found the disease-linked clones to be CD8+ and relatively rare in peripheral blood. The authors reported significant enrichment of disease-linked clones in matched ankylosing spondylitis synovial fluid. Existing reports had already noted some motif variants in reactive arthritis synovial fluid and blood.

The source of this sequence is a male donor with ankylosing spondylitis or in good health (not recorded which). The gene calls are TRBV15 and TRBJ2-3; D not resolved. The sample taken for sequencing was blood, either unsorted or a sorted T cell fraction (not recorded which). CDR3 sequence reads: CATSRARVSTDTQYF. The CDR3 DNA follows: TGTGCCACCAGCAGAGCAAGAGTTAGCACAGATACGCAGTATTTT.